The rows below give T cell receptor beta chains drawn from one sample of a study of blood T cell repertoires in COVID-19. Measured with immunoSEQ multiplex PCR; TCRdb has only the in-frame clones, and not every one. The sample has some 73,000 clones; around 88% are singletons. Sequencing used peripheral blood. These receptors came from a man older than 75 with COVID-19, enrolled during active disease. Each CDR3 is given with its conserved first and last residue. The order of the fields is clone size, V gene, D gene, J gene, CDR3 DNA, CDR3 protein. A D gene is named only where the DNA matches it firmly. Part of the rows lack a size; the others show once, few, many or a class for expanded clones.

abundance: .; v_gene: TRBV7-2; d_gene: .; j_gene: TRBJ2-1; CDR3nt: TGTGCCAGCAGCCTAGACAGCCATAGATCGAATGAGCAGTTCTTC; CDR3aa: CASSLDSHRSNEQFF
abundance: .; v_gene: TRBV7-8; d_gene: TRBD1; j_gene: TRBJ1-4; CDR3nt: TGTGCCAGCAGCTTAGACCCTCTCCACAGGGGGGGTGAAAAACTGTTTTTT; CDR3aa: CASSLDPLHRGGEKLFF
abundance: .; v_gene: TRBV7-3; d_gene: .; j_gene: TRBJ2-3; CDR3nt: TGTGCCAGCAGCTTAAGAGGGCAGGGCACAGATACGCAGTATTTT; CDR3aa: CASSLRGQGTDTQYF
abundance: .; v_gene: TRBV10-3; d_gene: .; j_gene: TRBJ1-6; CDR3nt: TGTGCCATCAGTGGGGCCGACAGGTTGAGCTCCTATAATTCACCCCTCCACTTT; CDR3aa: CAISGADRLSSYNSPLHF
abundance: .; v_gene: TRBV7-3; d_gene: .; j_gene: TRBJ1-6; CDR3nt: TGTGCCAGCAGCTTAAGACAAGGGGTGGGTTCACCCCTCCACTTT; CDR3aa: CASSLRQGVGSPLHF
abundance: .; v_gene: TRBV7-8; d_gene: .; j_gene: TRBJ2-5; CDR3nt: TGTGCCAGCAGCTTAGATATTGGGAGGGAGACCCAGTACTTC; CDR3aa: CASSLDIGRETQYF
abundance: once; v_gene: TRBV4-2; d_gene: TRBD2; j_gene: TRBJ2-7; CDR3nt: TGTGCCAGCAGCCAAGATGCTAGCGGGGGGGCCTGGTCCTACGAGCAGTACTTC; CDR3aa: CASSQDASGGAWSYEQYF
abundance: .; v_gene: TRBV5-8; d_gene: .; j_gene: TRBJ2-3; CDR3nt: TGTGCCAGCAGCTTGGGGACAGCTAGCACAGATACGCAGTATTTT; CDR3aa: CASSLGTASTDTQYF
abundance: once; v_gene: TRBV5-1; d_gene: TRBD1; j_gene: TRBJ2-3; CDR3nt: TGCGCCAGCAGCTCGGGGACAGGGGTAACCGATACGCAGTATTTT; CDR3aa: CASSSGTGVTDTQYF
abundance: .; v_gene: TRBV6-1; d_gene: TRBD1; j_gene: TRBJ1-5; CDR3nt: TGTGCCAGCAGTGAAGGCCAGGGGGGTTTGCCCCAGCATTTT; CDR3aa: CASSEGQGGLPQHF
abundance: few; v_gene: TRBV20-1; d_gene: .; j_gene: TRBJ2-7; CDR3nt: TGCAGTGTCGACCGACTAGGGTCCCTTTTCTTC; CDR3aa: CSVDRLGSLFF
abundance: .; v_gene: TRBV5-1; d_gene: TRBD1; j_gene: TRBJ1-3; CDR3nt: TGCGCCAGCAGCTTGACAGGGGACGGAAACACCATATATTTT; CDR3aa: CASSLTGDGNTIYF
abundance: .; v_gene: TRBV12-5; d_gene: TRBD1; j_gene: TRBJ1-4; CDR3nt: TGTGCTAGTGCCCTAGACAGGGGTATCGCAACTAATGAAAAACTGTTTTTT; CDR3aa: CASALDRGIATNEKLFF